This T cell receptor beta chain originates from a study of T cell responses to AZD1222 COVID-19 vaccine. Findings and caveats of the study: Spike regions recognized by vaccine-associated CD4 TCRs spanned the protein, led by 160-218 and 743-854. In the spike-specific TCR repertoire, nearly half reportedly target unmutated variant regions. The donor group comprised mostly white British people and more females; the analysis possibly underestimated clonal diversity. Spike-specific TCRs gained breadth and depth after people received two AZD1222 doses.

CDR3 length: 16 amino acids. Germline values: CDR1 MDHEN, CDR2 SYDVKM. J lost 0 bases, V lost 8 bases, and 12 bases had no gene match. For this clone: Its antigen is not identified.

TCRdb's copy holds only in-frame clones and misses some; the assay was immunoSEQ multiplex PCR. The table lists 150,000 to 180,000 clones, 90% of them singletons, with 15% to 20% in the top ten. The source is an adult in good health. The specimen comprised peripheral blood, sampled on day 0 of AZD1222 vaccination. This chain uses TRBV28 with TRBJ1-2, with 7 bases identical to TRBD1. This CDR3 reads CASRGRDSRANYGYTF. DNA of the CDR3: TGTGCCAGCCGGGGCCGGGACAGTCGAGCTAACTATGGCTACACCTTC.